The 14 T cell receptor beta chains below all came from one sample that was sequenced in a study of cytomegalovirus exposure and HLA in healthy donors. TCRdb's table, derived via immunoSEQ multiplex PCR, lists solely in-frame clones and lacks some. Of about 170,000 clones listed, about 90% are singletons. The source material was PBMCs. These receptors originate from a woman under 40 in good health and CMV-seronegative.

This chain connects TRBV28 to TRBJ2-7; D possibly uses TRBD1 or TRBD2 (6 bases each). CDR1 is MDHEN, CDR2 SYDVKM, per germline. This CDR3 has 16 amino acids. Trimming removed 1 base from V and 0 bases from J, with 13 bases in between. The CDR3 loop is CASSLSRGLTSYEQYF. The CDR3 DNA follows: TGTGCCAGCAGTTTATCACGGGGGCTAACCTCCTACGAGCAGTACTTC.

The rearrangement uses TRBV2 and TRBJ2-1; 10 positions agree with TRBD2. The germline CDR1 and CDR2 sequences are SNHLY and FYNNEI. The CDR3 length is 16 residues. The J segment lost 6 bases and the V segment lost 6 bases, leaving 11 bases of the junction unmatched. The DNA of the CDR3 is TGTGCCAGCAGGGGGACTAGCGCTGGAGGTGGCAATGAGCAGTTCTTC. Amino acid sequence: CASRGTSAGGGNEQFF.

The sample holds many counts of this clone. This chain uses TRBV6-1 with TRBJ2-7; D ambiguous. V was pared by 4 bases and J by 3 bases, with 10 bases between. Germline-derived CDR1 and CDR2 are MNHNS and SASEGT. This CDR3 contains 13 residues. DNA of the CDR3: TGTGCCAGCAGTGCCTCTAGAGGCTACGAGCAGTACTTC. Encoded protein: CASSASRGYEQYF.

The chain uses TRBV4-1 and TRBJ1-4; the D gene is possibly TRBD1 (6 bases). CDR1 and CDR2 from the germline V gene are MGHRA and YSYEKL. V lost 5 bases and J lost 0, with 10 bases in between. The length of the CDR3 is 15 residues. The DNA for the CDR3 is TGCGCCAGCAGCAATGGACAGACAACTAATGAAAAACTGTTTTTT. Protein: CASSNGQTTNEKLFF.

The chain uses TRBV7-8 and TRBJ2-1; maybe TRBD2 (5 bases). The length of the CDR3 is 17 residues. Germline assignment: CDR1 SGHVS and CDR2 FQNEAQ. V was shortened by 1 base and J by 3 bases, with 16 bases between the two germline ends. The CDR3 DNA is TGTGCCAGCAGCTTAGAGAGGGCAAGGGCAGACTACAATGAGCAGTTCTTC. It yields the protein CASSLERARADYNEQFF. The full variable domain, completed using reference TRBV7-8 and TRBJ2-1, is GAGVSQSPRYKVAKRGQDVALRCDPISGHVSLFWYQQALGQGPEFLTYFQNEAQLDKSGLPSDRFFAERPEGSVSTLKIQRTQQEDSAVYLCASSLERARADYNEQFFGPGTRLTVL.

V and J are TRBV5-5 and TRBJ1-2; D may be TRBD1 (6 bases). V was clipped by 9 bases and J by 5 bases, with 14 bases between them. The germline CDR1 and CDR2 sequences are SGHKS and YYEKEE (reference sequence). CDR3 length: 12 amino acids. The CDR3 sequence: CATADRDYGYTF. The CDR3 nucleotides read TGTGCCACCGCGGACAGAGATTATGGCTACACCTTC.

The rearrangement uses TRBV5-6 and TRBJ2-1; TRBD2 matches 7 bases. The CDR3 sequence is 16 residues long. With V trimmed by 4 bases and J by 4 bases, 11 bases remained unmatched. The V gene's germline CDR1 is SGHDT and CDR2 YYEEEE. The CDR3 region has the DNA TGTGCCAGCAGCACCTGGGGGGGAGAGATATACAATGAGCAGTTCTTC. Its protein is CASSTWGGEIYNEQFF.

The chain recombines TRBV4-1 with TRBJ1-5; no firm D call. This CDR3 has 16 amino acids. From germline, CDR1 is MGHRA and CDR2 YSYEKL. The V and J ends lost 0 bases and 4 bases respectively, with 13 bases between them. In DNA, the CDR3 is TGCGCCAGCAGCCAAGATTCGGATCGAACGAATCAGCCCCAGCATTTT. Protein sequence: CASSQDSDRTNQPQHF.

The V call is TRBV20-1, the J call TRBJ2-3; D is unclear. Between the trimmed V and J ends, which lost 5 bases and 6 bases, there was a span of 3 bases. The CDR3 extends over 9 amino acids. Germline V gene data show CDR1 as DFQATT and CDR2 as SNEGSKA (reference sequence). Written as DNA, the CDR3 is TGCAGTGCTCCGGATACGCAGTATTTT. It specifies CSAPDTQYF.

The chain has TRBV27 and TRBJ2-3; TRBD2 aligns across 12 bases. From germline, CDR1 is MNHEY and CDR2 SMNVEV (reference sequence). The CDR3 runs to 17 residues. J lost 1 base, V lost 2 bases, and 4 bases had no gene match. CDR3 nucleotide sequence: TGTGCCAGCAGTTTACTAGCGGGAGGGCAGGGCACAGATACGCAGTATTTT. Translated: CASSLLAGGQGTDTQYF.

This clone was detected only a few times. The V call is TRBV19, the J call TRBJ1-5; D uncertain. The V gene's germline CDR1 is LNHDA and CDR2 SQIVND (reference sequence). The CDR3 runs 15 residues. The V gene lost 2 bases and the J gene lost 0 bases, with 8 bases spanning the gap. As DNA, the CDR3 is TGTGCCAGTAGTATATCCGGGTATAGCAATCAGCCCCAGCATTTT. As protein: CASSISGYSNQPQHF.

The chain links TRBV11-2 to TRBJ2-5, with 8 bases lining up with TRBD1. The germline V gene encodes CDR1 SGHAT and CDR2 FQNNGV. Germline trimming cut 5 bases from V and 8 bases from J; bases unmatched to any gene: 16. The CDR3 length is 16 residues. CDR3 coding DNA: TGTGCCAGCAGCCAGGGGGCCTACGGGAAACCAGGTACCCAGTACTTC. It translates to CASSQGAYGKPGTQYF.

This chain connects TRBV6-4 to TRBJ2-3; D is unresolved. The V end lost 3 bases, the J end lost 3 bases, and 7 bases lay between the germline ends. Germline lookup yields CDR1 MRHNA and CDR2 SNTAGT. This CDR3 has 13 residues. The DNA of the CDR3 is TGTGCCAGCAGTGAGTCTGGGACAGATACGCAGTATTTT. It codes for CASSESGTDTQYF.

The chain couples TRBV13 to TRBJ2-1, with TRBD2 matching over 9 bases. CDR1 and CDR2 from the germline V gene are PRHDT and FYEKMQ (reference sequence). The CDR3 is made up of 17 amino acids. Unmatched junction bases numbered 5, after V lost 2 bases and J lost 0 bases. DNA of the CDR3: TGTGCCAGCAGCTTACTGGGAGCGGGGGGCTCCTACAATGAGCAGTTCTTC. It codes for CASSLLGAGGSYNEQFF.